This T cell receptor (beta chain) was found in a study of cytomegalovirus exposure and HLA in healthy donors. Notes on the study in general: HLA alleles showed associations with fewer than 20,000 TCR beta sequences in a later analysis, at a 0.05 false discovery rate. Usually a TCR sequence was rare, but some public TCRs were found in many donors.

Points on this clone: Its target is unknown.

The PCR was carried out with 60 Vbeta primers and 13 Jbeta primers. Clones were sequenced by immunoSEQ multiplex PCR, and TCRdb holds only the in-frame ones, with some missing. The sample records some 150,000 clones, roughly 80% being singletons. CDR3 length: 15 amino acids. With V trimmed by 6 bases and J by 3 bases, 8 bases remained unmatched. Germline CDR1 and CDR2: MDHEN and SYDVKM. Sequenced input: PBMCs. The V call is TRBV28, the J call TRBJ1-5; 7 bases agree with TRBD1. The receptor comes from a woman in her forties or fifties in good health and CMV-seronegative. Here the CDR3 DNA reads TGTGCCAGCAGCCGGGGTGGACAGGACAATCAGCCCCAGCATTTT. It yields the protein CASSRGGQDNQPQHF. Together with reference TRBV28 and TRBJ1-5, the CDR3 gives the full variable domain: DVKVTQSSRYLVKRTGEKVFLECVQDMDHENMFWYRQDPGLGLRLIYFSYDVKMKEKGDIPEGYSVSREKKERFSLILESASTNQTSMYLCASSRGGQDNQPQHFGDGTRLSIL.